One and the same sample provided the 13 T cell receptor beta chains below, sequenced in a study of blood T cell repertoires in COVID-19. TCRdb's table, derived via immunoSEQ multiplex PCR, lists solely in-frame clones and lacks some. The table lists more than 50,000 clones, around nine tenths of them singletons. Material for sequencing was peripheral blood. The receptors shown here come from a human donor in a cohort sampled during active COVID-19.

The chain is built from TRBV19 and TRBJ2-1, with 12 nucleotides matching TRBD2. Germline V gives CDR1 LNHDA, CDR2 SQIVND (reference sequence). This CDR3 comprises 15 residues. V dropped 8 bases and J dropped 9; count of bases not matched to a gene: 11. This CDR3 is CASSVASGRATEQFF. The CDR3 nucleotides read TGTGCCAGTTCGGTTGCTAGCGGGAGGGCCACTGAGCAGTTCTTC. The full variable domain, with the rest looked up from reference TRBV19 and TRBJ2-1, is DGGITQSPKYLFRKEGQNVTLSCEQNLNHDAMYWYRQDPGQGLRLIYYSQIVNDFQKGDIAEGYSVSREKKESFPLTVTSAQKNPTAFYLCASSVASGRATEQFFGPGTRLTVL.

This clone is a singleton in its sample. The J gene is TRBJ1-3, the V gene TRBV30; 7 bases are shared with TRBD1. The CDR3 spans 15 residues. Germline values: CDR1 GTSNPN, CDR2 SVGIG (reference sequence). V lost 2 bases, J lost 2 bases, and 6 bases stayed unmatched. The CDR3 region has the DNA TGTGCCTGGAGTACAGGGGTTCATGCTGGAAACACCATATATTTT. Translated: CAWSTGVHAGNTIYF.

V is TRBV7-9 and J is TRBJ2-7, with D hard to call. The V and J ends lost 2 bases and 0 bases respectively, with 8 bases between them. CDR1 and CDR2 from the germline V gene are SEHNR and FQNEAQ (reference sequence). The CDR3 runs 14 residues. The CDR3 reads CASSLFDNSYEQYF. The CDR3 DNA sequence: TGTGCCAGCAGCTTATTTGACAACTCCTACGAGCAGTACTTC.

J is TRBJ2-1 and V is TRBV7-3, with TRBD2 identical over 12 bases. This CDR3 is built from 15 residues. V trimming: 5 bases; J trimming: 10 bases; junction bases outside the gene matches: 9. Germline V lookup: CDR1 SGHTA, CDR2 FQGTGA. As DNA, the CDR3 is TGTGCCAGCAGCGCTAGCGGGGGGGCCCCCAGGGAGCAGTTCTTC. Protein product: CASSASGGAPREQFF.

CDR3 loop: CASTLLSGPYEQYF. CDR3 in DNA: TGTGCCAGCACCCTTTTAAGCGGTCCCTACGAGCAGTACTTC. This rearrangement joins TRBV7-2 to TRBJ2-7; D possibly corresponds to TRBD2 (5 bases). V was trimmed by 7 bases and J by 2 bases, leaving 15 bases between them. Germline lookup yields CDR1 SGHTA and CDR2 FQGNSA. The CDR3 length is 14 residues.

CDR3 in DNA: TGTGCCAGCAGCTTGGGGGGATACCAAGAGACCCAGTACTTC. Translation: CASSLGGYQETQYF. The rearrangement joins TRBV11-2 to TRBJ2-5, with D perhaps matching TRBD2 (6 bases). Germline V lookup: CDR1 SGHAT, CDR2 FQNNGV. The CDR3 is 14 amino acids. V lost 3 bases and J lost 0, with 8 bases in between.

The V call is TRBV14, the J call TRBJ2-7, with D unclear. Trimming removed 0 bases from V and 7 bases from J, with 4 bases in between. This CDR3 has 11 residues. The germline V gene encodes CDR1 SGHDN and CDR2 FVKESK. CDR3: CASSQESEQYF. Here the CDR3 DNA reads TGTGCCAGCAGCCAAGAGAGTGAGCAGTACTTC.

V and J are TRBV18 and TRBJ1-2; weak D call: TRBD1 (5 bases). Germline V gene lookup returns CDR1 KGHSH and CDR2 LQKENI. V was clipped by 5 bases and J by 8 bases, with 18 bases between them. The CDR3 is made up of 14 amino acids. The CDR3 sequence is CASSTSGAPDGYTF. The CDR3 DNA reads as TGTGCCAGCTCAACCAGCGGGGCCCCAGACGGCTACACCTTC.

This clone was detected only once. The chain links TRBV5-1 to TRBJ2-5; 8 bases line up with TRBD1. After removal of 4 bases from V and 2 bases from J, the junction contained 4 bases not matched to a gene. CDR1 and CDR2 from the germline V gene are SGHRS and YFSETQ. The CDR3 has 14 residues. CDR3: CASSPRTGQETQYF. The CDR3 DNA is TGCGCCAGCAGCCCGCGGACAGGGCAAGAGACCCAGTACTTC.

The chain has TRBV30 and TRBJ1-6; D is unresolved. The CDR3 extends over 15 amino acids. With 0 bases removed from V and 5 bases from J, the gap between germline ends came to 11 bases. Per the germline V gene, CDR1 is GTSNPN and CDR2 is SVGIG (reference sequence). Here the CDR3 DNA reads TGTGCCTGGAGTGTCGGAGGATTTAATAATTCACCCCTCCACTTT. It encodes CAWSVGGFNNSPLHF.

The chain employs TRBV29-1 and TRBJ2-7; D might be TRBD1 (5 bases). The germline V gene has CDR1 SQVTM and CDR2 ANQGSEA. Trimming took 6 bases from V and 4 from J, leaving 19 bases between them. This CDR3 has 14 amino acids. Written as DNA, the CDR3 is TGCAGCGTCTTGACAGAGATTGGCAATTACGAGCAGTACTTC. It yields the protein CSVLTEIGNYEQYF.

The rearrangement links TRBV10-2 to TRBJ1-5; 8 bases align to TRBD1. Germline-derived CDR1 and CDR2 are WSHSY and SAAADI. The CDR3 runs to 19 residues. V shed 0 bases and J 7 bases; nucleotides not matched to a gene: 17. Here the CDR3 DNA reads TGCGCCAGCAGTGAGTCAAATTGGGCAGGGGGCGGTGACAGCCAGCCCCAGCATTTT. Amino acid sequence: CASSESNWAGGGDSQPQHF.

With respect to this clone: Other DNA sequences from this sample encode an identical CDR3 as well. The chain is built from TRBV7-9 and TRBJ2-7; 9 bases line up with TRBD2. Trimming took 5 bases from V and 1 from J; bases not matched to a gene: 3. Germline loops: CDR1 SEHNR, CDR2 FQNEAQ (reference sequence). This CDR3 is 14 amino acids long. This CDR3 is CASSRGGESYEQYF. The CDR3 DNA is TGTGCCAGCAGCCGCGGGGGGGAGTCCTACGAGCAGTACTTC. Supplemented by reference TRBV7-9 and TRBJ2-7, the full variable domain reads DTGVSQNPRHKITKRGQNVTFRCDPISEHNRLYWYRQTLGQGPEFLTYFQNEAQLEKSRLLSDRFSAERPKGSFSTLEIQRTEQGDSAMYLCASSRGGESYEQYFGPGTRLTVT.